The rows below give T cell receptor beta chains drawn from one sample of a study of T cells after yellow fever vaccination. TCRdb reanalysed the 5' RACE reads using MiXCR and keeps one entry per CDR3 protein. The sample holds approximately 300,000 distinct CDR3 sequences; about 6.6% are singletons and the top ten take roughly a sixth. The sequences come from PBMCs, collected about 49 days after the first yellow fever vaccination. Every receptor here comes from a man aged 18 to 35 who received the YFV17D yellow fever vaccine. Both conserved end residues are part of each CDR3. A D gene is named only where the DNA matches it firmly. The size of a clone is reported for some rows only, either as once, few or many, or as a class for expanded clones.

CDR3 protein,CDR3 DNA,J gene,D gene,V gene,clone size
CASRVERFTDTQYF,TGTGCCAGCAGAGTTGAGCGTTTCACAGATACGCAGTATTTT,TRBJ2-3,-,TRBV7-2,few
CASSRQGHTGGYTF,TGTGCCAGCAGTCGACAGGGTCATACGGGTGGCTACACCTTC,TRBJ1-2,TRBD1,TRBV6-1,few
CASSRGLAGDLAKNIQYF,TGTGCCAGCAGTCGCGGACTAGCGGGGGACCTAGCCAAAAACATTCAGTACTTC,TRBJ2-4,TRBD2,TRBV27,-
CASSPPGFGKEYRLFF,TGCGCCAGCAGCCCCCCGGGTTTCGGAAAAGAATATAGACTGTTTTTT,TRBJ1-4,-,TRBV4-1,few
CASSQDLSGGYTF,TGCGCCAGCAGCCAAGATTTGTCCGGTGGATACACCTTC,TRBJ1-2,-,TRBV4-1,few
CSADSASSNTEAFF,TGCAGTGCCGATTCGGCCTCCTCGAACACTGAAGCTTTCTTT,TRBJ1-1,-,TRBV20-1,few
CASSYSTSGGVNEQFF,TGTGCCAGCAGTTACTCCACTAGCGGGGGAGTGAATGAGCAGTTCTTC,TRBJ2-1,TRBD2,TRBV6-2/TRBV6-3,-
CASSVAPVTNTGELFF,TGTGCCAGCAGCGTAGCTCCCGTGACGAACACCGGGGAGCTGTTTTTT,TRBJ2-2,-,TRBV9,few
CASSFGGLAYEQYF,TGTGCCAGCAGCTTTGGGGGGCTCGCCTACGAGCAGTACTTC,TRBJ2-7,-,TRBV11-1,few
CASNRLAGGPTGELFF,TGTGCCAGCAACAGACTAGCGGGGGGACCCACCGGGGAGCTGTTTTTT,TRBJ2-2,TRBD2,TRBV6-1,-
CASSPLLGKSSYNEQFF,TGTGCCAGCAGCCCTCTCCTGGGGAAGAGCTCCTACAATGAGCAGTTCTTC,TRBJ2-1,-,TRBV14,-
CASSPPGRDYGYTF,TGTGCCAGCTCACCACCGGGGAGGGACTATGGCTACACCTTC,TRBJ1-2,-,TRBV18,few
CASSTTGGRETQYF,TGTGCCAGCAGCACTACGGGGGGTCGGGAGACCCAGTACTTC,TRBJ2-5,TRBD2,TRBV7-9,few
CASSLRTVAAEKLFF,TGTGCCAGCAGCCTTAGGACAGTGGCGGCTGAAAAACTGTTTTTT,TRBJ1-4,-,TRBV7-9,few
CSVGHLNTEAFF,TGCAGCGTGGGACACCTGAACACTGAAGCTTTCTTT,TRBJ1-1,-,TRBV29-1,-
CASSSWGQGLKDTQYF,TGTGCCAGCAGCTCATGGGGACAGGGTCTCAAGGATACGCAGTATTTT,TRBJ2-3,TRBD1,TRBV7-9,few
CSARGLAAVSPYEQYF,TGCAGTGCTAGGGGACTAGCTGCAGTATCCCCCTACGAGCAGTACTTC,TRBJ2-7,TRBD2,TRBV20-1,-
CASSPPEYEQYF,TGTGCCAGCAGTCCCCCCGAGTACGAGCAGTACTTC,TRBJ2-7,-,TRBV28,many
CASSQGPGQPQHF,TGTGCCAGCAGCCAAGGTCCGGGTCAGCCCCAGCATTTT,TRBJ1-5,-,TRBV3-1,-
CASSPPAQGTGQSTDTQYF,TGCGCCAGCAGTCCACCGGCCCAGGGGACAGGGCAAAGCACAGATACGCAGTATTTT,TRBJ2-3,TRBD1,TRBV23-1,-
CASSLGQDDMNTEAFF,TGTGCCAGCAGCCTGGGACAAGACGATATGAACACTGAAGCTTTCTTT,TRBJ1-1,-,TRBV7-6,-
CASSQVGYEQFF,TGTGCCAGCAGCCAAGTGGGTTACGAGCAGTTCTTC,TRBJ2-1,-,TRBV14,-
CSASRGGPVPTEAFF,TGCAGTGCTAGTAGGGGGGGACCAGTGCCCACTGAAGCTTTCTTT,TRBJ1-1,-,TRBV20-1,few
CASSQGLLLRGLNEQFF,TGCGCCAGCAGCCAAGGACTACTCCTGAGGGGGCTAAACGAGCAGTTCTTC,TRBJ2-1,TRBD1,TRBV4-1,-
CASSEFRAHEQYF,TGCGCCAGCAGTGAGTTTCGGGCCCACGAGCAGTACTTC,TRBJ2-7,-,TRBV10-2,few
CASSSLASGAYEQYF,TGTGCCAGCAGTTCCTTAGCTAGTGGGGCTTACGAGCAGTACTTC,TRBJ2-7,-,TRBV12-3/TRBV12-4,few
CASGKFRTGTYEQYF,TGTGCTAGTGGCAAATTTAGGACAGGGACCTACGAGCAGTACTTC,TRBJ2-7,TRBD1,TRBV12-5,-
CSARGTGGLTQHF,TGCAGTGCTAGAGGGACAGGGGGCTTAACCCAGCATTTT,TRBJ1-5,TRBD1,TRBV20-1,many
CASSVRTPDTQYF,TGTGCCAGCAGCGTCCGGACACCCGATACGCAGTATTTT,TRBJ2-3,-,TRBV9,few
CASRGQTGNTIYF,TGTGCCAGCCGCGGACAGACTGGAAACACCATATATTTT,TRBJ1-3,-,TRBV18,few
CASSRDGSAETQYF,TGTGCCAGCAGCAGGGACGGGTCGGCCGAGACCCAGTACTTC,TRBJ2-5,-,TRBV5-5,many
CASQTGTMVGFDTQYF,TGTGCCAGCCAAACCGGGACCATGGTTGGGTTCGATACGCAGTATTTT,TRBJ2-3,-,TRBV6-1,-
CASSIRNTEAFF,TGTGCCAGCAGCATAAGGAACACTGAAGCTTTCTTT,TRBJ1-1,-,TRBV5-6,-
CASNPPNTGELFF,TGCGCCAGCAACCCCCCGAACACCGGGGAGCTGTTTTTT,TRBJ2-2,-,TRBV5-1,few
CASSHGGQGGQPQHF,TGCGCCAGCAGCCATGGTGGACAGGGCGGTCAGCCCCAGCATTTT,TRBJ1-5,TRBD1,TRBV4-1,-
CASSFEGNTEAFF,TGTGCCAGCAGCTTTGAGGGAAACACTGAAGCTTTCTTT,TRBJ1-1,-,TRBV7-9,many
CSVPAGSFTGELFF,TGCAGTGTCCCAGCGGGGAGCTTCACCGGGGAGCTGTTTTTT,TRBJ2-2,TRBD2,TRBV20-1,few
CATSRSGGETQYF,TGTGCCACCAGCAGAAGCGGGGGAGAGACCCAGTACTTC,TRBJ2-5,TRBD2,TRBV15,few
CASSPTGGYRNSPLHF,TGTGCCAGCTCACCAACCGGCGGGTACCGCAATTCACCCCTCCACTTT,TRBJ1-6,-,TRBV18,-
CASSLGPVLNTGELFF,TGTGCCAGCAGCTTAGGCCCAGTACTGAACACCGGGGAGCTGTTTTTT,TRBJ2-2,-,TRBV7-2,few
CASSFDHRGLGGYTF,TGCGCCAGCAGCTTCGACCACAGGGGGTTAGGCGGCTACACCTTC,TRBJ1-2,TRBD1,TRBV5-1,-
CASSLSGPNYGYTF,TGTGCCAGCAGTTTATCAGGGCCTAACTATGGCTACACCTTC,TRBJ1-2,-,TRBV28,few
CASSQDMNSWNSYEQYF,TGCGCCAGCAGCCAAGATATGAATAGCTGGAACTCCTACGAGCAGTACTTC,TRBJ2-7,-,TRBV4-3,many
CASRQFGGDTQYF,TGTGCCAGCAGGCAATTCGGGGGGGATACGCAGTATTTT,TRBJ2-3,TRBD2,TRBV6-1,-
CASSSIGQGNLNEQFF,TGTGCCAGCAGCTCCATAGGGCAGGGGAACCTCAATGAGCAGTTCTTC,TRBJ2-1,-,TRBV11-2,few
CASSHSGAYNEQFF,TGCGCCAGCAGCCATAGCGGGGCCTACAATGAGCAGTTCTTC,TRBJ2-1,TRBD2,TRBV4-3,few
CASSLFAGEAYEQYF,TGTGCCAGCAGCTTATTCGCAGGGGAGGCCTACGAGCAGTACTTC,TRBJ2-7,-,TRBV11-2,-